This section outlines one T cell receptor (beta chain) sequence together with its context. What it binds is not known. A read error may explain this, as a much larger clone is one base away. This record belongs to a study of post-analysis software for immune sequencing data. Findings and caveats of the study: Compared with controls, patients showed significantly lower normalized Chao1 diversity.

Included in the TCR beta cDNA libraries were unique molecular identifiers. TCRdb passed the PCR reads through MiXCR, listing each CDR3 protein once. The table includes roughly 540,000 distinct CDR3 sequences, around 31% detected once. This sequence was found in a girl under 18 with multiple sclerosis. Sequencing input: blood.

The CDR3 DNA reads TGTGCCGGCAGTTACCCCGGACTAGCGGGTGCTGAGCAGTTCTTC. This sequence encodes CAGSYPGLAGAEQFF. This rearrangement joins TRBV6-5 to TRBJ2-1; the match to TRBD2 covers 11 bases. CDR1 is MNHEY and CDR2 is SVGAGI in the germline V gene. The CDR3 sequence is 15 residues long.